Each of the 25 T cell receptor beta chains below was sequenced from the same sample in a study of PD-1 blockade in classical Hodgkin lymphoma (TCRdb year 2020). The sample's time point label, decoded: cycle 1 day 1 (C1D1), immediately before nivolumab initiation. Every trial patient had relapsed following autologous stem cell transplantation, and prior brentuximab vedotin exposure was what differed among cohorts A, B and C. The library was produced with the immunoSEQ multiplex PCR assay. This is the immuneACCESS table as TCRdb keeps it, with only in-frame sequences that have V and J called. A part of the clones is gone; compared with another copy, unresolved V genes explain less than half, and the rest is unexplained. Present in this sample are some 100,000 clones, roughly 89% of which were seen just once. The top ten hold less than 3% of the sample. The material sequenced was peripheral blood mononuclear cells (PBMCs), taken at baseline. The receptors derive from a human donor with classical Hodgkin lymphoma.

This clone was found once. The chain carries TRBV30 and TRBJ1-4; TRBD1 aligns across 10 bases. The CDR3 spans 14 residues. Germline CDR1 is GTSNPN and CDR2 is SVGIG (reference sequence). Trimming took 2 bases from V and 7 from J; bases not matched to a gene: 4. CDR3 loop: CAWSSGQGGEKLFF. CDR3 sequence (DNA): TGTGCCTGGAGTAGCGGACAGGGGGGTGAAAAACTGTTTTTT.

The rearrangement joins TRBV6-5 to TRBJ1-1; TRBD1 might be the D (5 bases). V was cut by 5 bases and J by 3 bases, with 10 bases left in between. The CDR3 extends over 13 amino acids. Germline V gives CDR1 MNHEY, CDR2 SVGAGI. The CDR3 sequence: CASSRSRDTEAFF. The CDR3 region has the DNA TGTGCCAGCAGTAGGTCCAGGGACACTGAAGCTTTCTTT.

The CDR3 is CASSLSGGTEAFF. The CDR3, as DNA: TGTGCCAGCAGTTTATCAGGGGGAACTGAAGCTTTCTTT. This chain uses TRBV28 with TRBJ1-1, with TRBD1 matching 7 bases. The CDR3 contains 13 residues. V lost 1 base to trimming and J lost 5 bases; unmatched junction nucleotides: 1. Germline assignment: CDR1 MDHEN and CDR2 SYDVKM.

The V gene is TRBV1, the J gene TRBJ1-5; the table gives TRBD1 as D, unverified against the DNA. TRBV1 is an annotated pseudogene. The CDR3 totals 16 residues. The CDR3 reads CTSSQEDRGSNQPQHF. For the CDR3, the DNA is TGCACCAGCAGCCAAGAGGACAGGGGTAGCAATCAGCCCCAGCATTTT.

The chain is built from TRBV29-1 and TRBJ2-7; 10 positions match TRBD1. Germline CDR1 is SQVTM and CDR2 is ANQGSEA. Unmatched junction bases numbered 5, after V lost 4 bases and J lost 2 bases. The CDR3 runs to 14 residues. The DNA for the CDR3 is TGCAGCGTTGCCTCCGGGACAGGGGCCTACGAGCAGTACTTC. It codes for CSVASGTGAYEQYF.

This chain connects TRBV4-1 to TRBJ1-2, with D hard to call. Germline V gene lookup returns CDR1 MGHRA and CDR2 YSYEKL. V was cut by 1 base and J by 2 bases, with 11 bases left in between. This CDR3 comprises 15 residues. CDR3 protein: CASSQGGFGNYGYTF. As DNA, the CDR3 is TGCGCCAGCAGCCAAGGAGGGTTCGGGAACTATGGCTACACCTTC.

The count of this clone is one. V gene TRBV12-5 combines with J gene TRBJ2-2; possible D gene TRBD1, 5 bases. Trimming stripped 2 bases from V and 7 bases from J, with 11 bases between. The length of the CDR3 is 14 residues. Germline values: CDR1 LGHNT, CDR2 FRNRAP. CDR3 in DNA: TGTGCTAGTGGTTTGAGTCCAGGGCACGGGGAGCTGTTTTTT. Residues: CASGLSPGHGELFF.

This chain joins TRBV7-9 and TRBJ2-1, with 13 bases that match TRBD2. The germline gives CDR1 SEHNR, CDR2 FQNEAQ (reference sequence). This CDR3 has 17 residues. With V trimmed by 5 bases and J by 7 bases, 11 bases remained unmatched. CDR3 sequence (DNA): TGTGCCAGCAGCCGAATTCCGGGACTAGCGGGATTTAATGAGCAGTTCTTC. Protein sequence: CASSRIPGLAGFNEQFF.

CDR3 bases: TGTGCCAGCACCTGGTGGGGGTCCGAAAAACTGTTTTTT. Protein product: CASTWWGSEKLFF. The gene calls are TRBV27 and TRBJ1-4; a weak D match, TRBD1 (5 bases). CDR1 is MNHEY and CDR2 is SMNVEV in the germline V gene (reference sequence). Trimming left V 7 bases short and J 8 bases short, with 14 bases between. The CDR3 totals 13 residues.

In regard to this clone: The sample holds other DNA sequences that translate to the same CDR3. The V call is TRBV29-1, the J call TRBJ1-2; D remains ambiguous. CDR3 size: 11 residues. Germline CDR1 and CDR2: SQVTM and ANQGSEA. V lost 3 bases to trimming and J lost 6 bases, with 8 bases between them. CDR3 DNA: TGCAGCGTTGATGGGCGCGATGGCTACACCTTC. This encodes CSVDGRDGYTF.

V and J are TRBV27 and TRBJ2-5; D possibly uses TRBD1 or TRBD2 (5 bases each). The CDR3 loop spans 15 amino acids. V lost 2 bases and J 2 bases, leaving 12 bases between the germline ends. The germline V gene encodes CDR1 MNHEY and CDR2 SMNVEV (reference sequence). Here the CDR3 reads CASSLQGPIQETQYF. The DNA for the CDR3 is TGTGCCAGCAGTTTACAGGGACCGATACAAGAGACCCAGTACTTC.

The CDR3, as DNA: TGTGCCAGCAGCCAGATATACGATCAGCCCCAGCATTTT. Translating gives CASSQIYDQPQHF. The V call is TRBV7-2, the J call TRBJ1-5; no definite D call. Trimming shortened V by 5 bases and J by 5 bases, and 10 bases separated the two germline ends. The CDR3 extends over 13 amino acids. Per the germline V gene, CDR1 is SGHTA and CDR2 is FQGNSA.

The chain uses TRBV7-6 and TRBJ2-1, with 11 nucleotides matching TRBD2. The CDR3 has 16 residues. The germline V gene has CDR1 SGHVS and CDR2 FNYEAQ. Trimming cost V 3 bases and J 5 bases; bases outside gene matches: 6. CDR3 sequence reads: CASSFSATSGNNEQFF. The CDR3 nucleotides read TGTGCCAGCAGCTTCTCTGCGACTAGCGGGAACAATGAGCAGTTCTTC.

The rearrangement uses TRBV7-9 and TRBJ1-2; maybe TRBD1 (5 bases). Germline values: CDR1 SEHNR, CDR2 FQNEAQ (reference sequence). The CDR3 contains 18 residues. Trimming pared 0 bases from V and 0 bases from J, leaving 17 bases between. The CDR3 DNA reads TGTGCCAGCAGCTTAGCGCTCTCAGGGAGGATTTCTAACTATGGCTACACCTTC. Its protein product is CASSLALSGRISNYGYTF.

This clone was observed a single time. CDR3 protein: CASSDRTGPDTQYF. CDR3 bases: TGCGCCAGCAGTGATCGGACAGGGCCAGATACGCAGTATTTT. The chain is built from TRBV10-1 and TRBJ2-3; 8 bases line up with TRBD1. Germline loops: CDR1 WNHNN, CDR2 SYGVQD (reference sequence). J lost 4 bases, V lost 3 bases, and 3 bases had no gene match. The CDR3 sequence is 14 residues long.

This sequence joins TRBV7-2 and TRBJ2-5, with 9 nucleotides matching TRBD2. Germline assignment: CDR1 SGHTA and CDR2 FQGNSA. The CDR3 length is 14 residues. Trimming cost V 3 bases and J 4 bases; bases outside gene matches: 3. The CDR3 DNA is TGTGCCAGCAGCTTGACTAGCGGTTTAGAGACCCAGTACTTC. Its translation is CASSLTSGLETQYF.

The V call is TRBV7-9, the J call TRBJ2-3; D is possibly TRBD2 (5 bases). CDR3 size: 15 residues. Trimming left V 4 bases short and J 4 bases short, with 15 bases between. The germline gives CDR1 SEHNR, CDR2 FQNEAQ (reference sequence). The CDR3 nucleotides read TGTGCCAGCAGCTGGAGCGGAGCCGGCGCAGATACGCAGTATTTT. Amino acids: CASSWSGAGADTQYF.

The chain uses TRBV7-2 and TRBJ1-5, with 7 bases fitting TRBD1. V trimming: 0 bases; J trimming: 2 bases; junction bases outside the gene matches: 1. The CDR3 is made up of 15 amino acids. The germline CDR1 and CDR2 sequences are SGHTA and FQGNSA. This CDR3 reads CASSLAGTGNQPQHF. The CDR3 region has the DNA TGTGCCAGCAGCTTAGCGGGGACAGGCAATCAGCCCCAGCATTTT.

The chain is built from TRBV10-2 and TRBJ1-2; TRBD1 is a possible D gene (5 bases). V was shortened by 3 bases and J by 6 bases, with 14 bases between the two germline ends. CDR1 is WSHSY and CDR2 is SAAADI in the germline V gene. The CDR3 consists of 14 residues. The CDR3 nucleotides read TGCGCCAGCAGTGACTCATGGGGGTACGATGGCTACACCTTC. Its protein product is CASSDSWGYDGYTF.

This rearrangement joins TRBV10-2 to TRBJ2-7; D is possibly TRBD1 or TRBD2 (5 bases each). V shed 0 bases and J shed 8 bases, with 14 bases lying between them. The germline V gene encodes CDR1 WSHSY and CDR2 SAAADI. CDR3 size: 14 residues. The CDR3, as DNA: TGCGCCAGCAGTGAGTCGTGGGACCCGGGGCAGCAGTACTTC. This encodes CASSESWDPGQQYF.

The gene calls are TRBV7-2 and TRBJ2-1, with a possible D match to TRBD2 (5 bases). The CDR3 consists of 15 residues. CDR1 is SGHTA, CDR2 FQGNSA, per germline. V was trimmed by 3 bases and J by 10 bases, leaving 19 bases between them. CDR3 sequence: CASSFNVGIGREQFF. The CDR3 region has the DNA TGTGCCAGCAGCTTTAACGTCGGGATCGGACGCGAGCAGTTCTTC.

The J gene is TRBJ2-7, the V gene TRBV27; tentative D call: TRBD2 (6 bases). This CDR3 region has 13 residues. Germline values: CDR1 MNHEY, CDR2 SMNVEV (reference sequence). Trimming left V 5 bases short and J 4 bases short, with 12 bases between. CDR3: CASSELASYEQYF. The CDR3 DNA is TGTGCCAGCAGTGAGCTAGCGTCTTACGAGCAGTACTTC.

This sequence joins TRBV14 and TRBJ2-5; unclear D gene. The V gene lost 0 bases and the J gene lost 1 base, with 9 bases spanning the gap. This CDR3 region has 15 residues. Germline lookup yields CDR1 SGHDN and CDR2 FVKESK. CDR3 DNA: TGTGCCAGCAGCCAAGATCGTCACAGCCAAGAGACCCAGTACTTC. Its translation: CASSQDRHSQETQYF. The full variable domain, its missing parts supplied by reference TRBV14 and TRBJ2-5, is EAGVTQFPSHSVIEKGQTVTLRCDPISGHDNLYWYRRVMGKEIKFLLHFVKESKQDESGMPNNRFLAERTGGTYSTLKVQPAELEDSGVYFCASSQDRHSQETQYFGPGTRLLVL.

The chain uses TRBV5-1 and TRBJ2-3; 12 bases fit TRBD2. This CDR3 spans 15 amino acids. Germline CDR1 SGHRS, CDR2 YFSETQ. V shed 7 bases, J shed 4 bases, and the junction held 7 bases outside the gene matches. CDR3 in DNA: TGCGCCAGCTCCCTAGCGGGAGGGCCCCCAGATACGCAGTATTTT. Its translation: CASSLAGGPPDTQYF.

The rearrangement joins TRBV9 to TRBJ2-3; 10 positions match TRBD2. The CDR3 length is 18 residues. In germline, CDR1 is SGDLS, CDR2 YYNGEE. Trimming at V came to 4 bases and at J to 3 bases, leaving 14 bases not matched to a gene. CDR3 sequence: CASSPQEASGSRTDTQYF. The CDR3 DNA reads TGTGCCAGCAGCCCCCAGGAGGCTAGCGGGAGTAGGACAGATACGCAGTATTTT. Based on the CDR3 plus reference TRBV9 and TRBJ2-3, the full variable domain is DSGVTQTPKHLITATGQRVTLRCSPRSGDLSVYWYQQSLDQGLQFLIQYYNGEERAKGNILERFSAQQFPDLHSELNLSSLELGDSALYFCASSPQEASGSRTDTQYFGPGTRLTVL.